This TCR beta chain originates from a study of radiotherapy plus CTLA-4 blockade in lung cancer. Across the study: Objective responses were observed in about a sixth of patients, and disease control was achieved by roughly 29%. Overall study results and limits: Increased serum interferon-beta after radiation also reportedly predicted response strongly. Blood-borne expansion of tumor-derived TCR clones followed radiotherapy plus ipilimumab.

Those patients who had chemo-refractory metastatic non-small-cell lung cancer were given focal radiation along with CTLA-4 blockade through ipilimumab. The V end lost 4 bases, the J end lost 0 bases, and 12 bases lay between the germline ends. The CDR3 length is 15 residues. Germline CDR1 LNHDA, CDR2 SQIVND (reference sequence). Some clones are missing from TCRdb's copy, which holds only in-frame ones; the method was immunoSEQ multiplex PCR. The repertoire has more than 60,000 clones, roughly three quarters of them found once; the top ten carry roughly 3.1%. As to this clone: Its cognate antigen is unknown.

This receptor was taken from a human donor with non-small cell lung cancer who had a complete response to radiotherapy plus ipilimumab. The chain recombines TRBV19 with TRBJ2-5, with D possibly being TRBD2 (6 bases). This sample comprised peripheral blood, obtained from a patient treated with radiotherapy plus ipilimumab. This CDR3 reads CASSKGREYQETQYF. The CDR3 DNA is TGTGCCAGTAGTAAAGGACGGGAGTACCAAGAGACCCAGTACTTC.